The present T cell receptor (beta chain) was sequenced within a study of cytomegalovirus exposure and HLA in healthy donors. Overall study context: In an early release, HLA-typed donors contributed 77 million or so unique TCR sequences.

CDR3 length equals 16 residues. The germline CDR1 and CDR2 sequences are SGHNT and YYREEE (reference sequence). With V trimmed by 4 bases and J by 1 base, 5 bases remained unmatched. The PCR was carried out with 60 Vbeta primers and 13 Jbeta primers. Generated by immunoSEQ multiplex PCR, the TCRdb table keeps only in-frame clones and is missing some. This table holds more than 60,000 clones, 65% to 90% found once. Of note for this clone: As yet, its antigen is unknown.

Findings of the study overall: Presence/absence analyses rested on an assumption that sequencing depth was roughly uniform across donors.

This TCR was recovered from a man aged 70-80 years in good health and CMV-seropositive. The specimen was PBMCs. The chain links TRBV5-4 to TRBJ1-2; 12 positions match TRBD1. The CDR3 DNA follows: TGTGCCAGCAGCCCGGGACAGGGGGCTTTTAACTATGGCTACACCTTC. Translation: CASSPGQGAFNYGYTF.